This is a list of T cell receptor beta chains from one sample in a study of immune heterogeneity within non-small cell lung tumors. TCRdb re-called the multiplex PCR reads through MiXCR, storing one row per CDR3 protein. The sample records approximately 6,300 distinct CDR3 sequences, roughly 22% being singletons. Input material: lung tumor tissue. The receptors stem from a man between 65 and 85 years old with non-small cell lung cancer. Each CDR3 is given with its conserved first and last residue. The order of the fields is D gene, clone size, V gene, J gene, CDR3 length, CDR3 DNA, CDR3 protein. A D gene is named only where the DNA matches it firmly. Some rows mark clone size as missing; the rest say once, few, many or name a class of expanded clone.

d_call: .; clone_size: .; v_call: TRBV5-1; j_call: TRBJ2-2; cdr3_length: 15; cdr3_nt: TGCGCCAGCAGCCAGGGAGGAGGACTTACCGGGGAGCTGTTTTTT; cdr3_aa: CASSQGGGLTGELFF
d_call: .; clone_size: medium-sized; v_call: TRBV6-1; j_call: TRBJ2-1; cdr3_length: 12; cdr3_nt: TGTGCCAGCAGAGTCACCTACAATGAGCAGTTCTTC; cdr3_aa: CASRVTYNEQFF
d_call: .; clone_size: medium-sized; v_call: TRBV18; j_call: TRBJ1-2; cdr3_length: 14; cdr3_nt: TGTGCCAGCTCACGAGTCTTATCTAACTATGGCTACACCTTC; cdr3_aa: CASSRVLSNYGYTF
d_call: .; clone_size: medium-sized; v_call: TRBV5-1; j_call: TRBJ2-7; cdr3_length: 12; cdr3_nt: TGCGCCAGCAGCCAGACAGCCTACGAGCAGTACTTC; cdr3_aa: CASSQTAYEQYF
d_call: TRBD2; clone_size: .; v_call: TRBV6-1; j_call: TRBJ2-1; cdr3_length: 15; cdr3_nt: TGTGCCAGCAGTTTGACTAGCGGGGGGGCCGGTGAGCAGTTCTTC; cdr3_aa: CASSLTSGGAGEQFF
d_call: TRBD1; clone_size: medium-sized; v_call: TRBV28; j_call: TRBJ1-2; cdr3_length: 13; cdr3_nt: TGTGCCAGCAGTTTGGGACAGGGACTTGGCTACACCTTC; cdr3_aa: CASSLGQGLGYTF
d_call: TRBD1; clone_size: .; v_call: TRBV10-2; j_call: TRBJ2-2; cdr3_length: 13; cdr3_nt: TGCTCCCGCCGGGACAGGGACGCAGGGGAGCTGTTTTTT; cdr3_aa: CSRRDRDAGELFF
d_call: TRBD1; clone_size: medium-sized; v_call: TRBV9; j_call: TRBJ2-7; cdr3_length: 15; cdr3_nt: TGTGCCAGCAGCGTAGGAGGGACAGGGGGGCGGGAGCAGTACTTC; cdr3_aa: CASSVGGTGGREQYF
d_call: TRBD2; clone_size: many; v_call: TRBV29-1; j_call: TRBJ2-3; cdr3_length: 15; cdr3_nt: TGCAGCGTTGAAGATCCGGGACTAGCGGGGGGTACGCAGTATTTT; cdr3_aa: CSVEDPGLAGGTQYF
d_call: TRBD1; clone_size: .; v_call: TRBV7-7; j_call: TRBJ2-5; cdr3_length: 14; cdr3_nt: TGTGCCAGCAGCCCCGGGACAGGGTACGAGACCCAGTACTTC; cdr3_aa: CASSPGTGYETQYF
d_call: .; clone_size: medium-sized; v_call: TRBV30; j_call: TRBJ1-3; cdr3_length: 12; cdr3_nt: TGTGCCGGGGGGGACTCTGGAAACACCATATATTTT; cdr3_aa: CAGGDSGNTIYF
d_call: TRBD1; clone_size: .; v_call: TRBV20-1; j_call: TRBJ1-4; cdr3_length: 16; cdr3_nt: TGCAGTGCTAGAGACCCCGGGACAGGGGGCGAGGAAAAACTGTTTTTT; cdr3_aa: CSARDPGTGGEEKLFF
d_call: TRBD1; clone_size: medium-sized; v_call: TRBV2; j_call: TRBJ1-5; cdr3_length: 14; cdr3_nt: TGTGCCAGCAGTGGGACAGGGGGCGTCCAGCCCCAGCATTTT; cdr3_aa: CASSGTGGVQPQHF
d_call: TRBD2; clone_size: medium-sized; v_call: TRBV5-8; j_call: TRBJ2-1; cdr3_length: 15; cdr3_nt: TGTGCCAGCAGCTTGGCAAGCGGGAGCTACAATGAGCAGTTCTTC; cdr3_aa: CASSLASGSYNEQFF
d_call: TRBD1; clone_size: .; v_call: TRBV4-1; j_call: TRBJ1-4; cdr3_length: 17; cdr3_nt: TGCGCCAGCAGCCAAGTCGGACAGGGGACAACTAATGAAAAACTGTTTTTT; cdr3_aa: CASSQVGQGTTNEKLFF
d_call: .; clone_size: .; v_call: TRBV14; j_call: TRBJ2-7; cdr3_length: 14; cdr3_nt: TGTGCCAGCAGCTCCTGGCCTTCCGGCCGCGAGCAGTACTTC; cdr3_aa: CASSSWPSGREQYF
d_call: TRBD1; clone_size: many; v_call: TRBV7-8; j_call: TRBJ1-1; cdr3_length: 16; cdr3_nt: TGTGCCAGCAGCCTTCGGGACAGGGGTACGAACACTGAAGCTTTCTTT; cdr3_aa: CASSLRDRGTNTEAFF
d_call: .; clone_size: medium-sized; v_call: TRBV28; j_call: TRBJ2-7; cdr3_length: 14; cdr3_nt: TGTGCCAGCAGTTTATTCAGGGCTAAGTACGAGCAGTACTTC; cdr3_aa: CASSLFRAKYEQYF
d_call: .; clone_size: medium-sized; v_call: TRBV5-6; j_call: TRBJ1-6; cdr3_length: 15; cdr3_nt: TGTGCCAGCAGCTTGTGGGCGGGGGCTAAGCCACCCCTCCACTTT; cdr3_aa: CASSLWAGAKPPLHF
d_call: TRBD2; clone_size: many; v_call: TRBV15; j_call: TRBJ2-1; cdr3_length: 17; cdr3_nt: TGTGCCACCAGCAGAGGATTGGGCGGGAGGAATGAAAATGAGCAGTTCTTC; cdr3_aa: CATSRGLGGRNENEQFF
d_call: .; clone_size: .; v_call: TRBV2; j_call: TRBJ1-1; cdr3_length: 13; cdr3_nt: TGTGCCAGCAGAGGGGCAGTCAACACTGAAGCTTTCTTT; cdr3_aa: CASRGAVNTEAFF
d_call: .; clone_size: medium-sized; v_call: TRBV3-1; j_call: TRBJ2-5; cdr3_length: 17; cdr3_nt: TGTGCCAGCAGCCAACGTAGCGAGGGGATAAACCAAGAGACCCAGTACTTC; cdr3_aa: CASSQRSEGINQETQYF
d_call: .; clone_size: few; v_call: TRBV7-2; j_call: TRBJ1-1; cdr3_length: 15; cdr3_nt: TGTGCCAGCAGCTTAAATGGGGGCCGGAACACTGAAGCTTTCTTT; cdr3_aa: CASSLNGGRNTEAFF
d_call: .; clone_size: once; v_call: TRBV7-3; j_call: TRBJ2-7; cdr3_length: 14; cdr3_nt: TGTGCCATCAGCCGCCGGGACCCCGCCCGGGAACAGTACTTC; cdr3_aa: CAISRRDPAREQYF
d_call: .; clone_size: many; v_call: TRBV7-2; j_call: TRBJ1-5; cdr3_length: 13; cdr3_nt: TGTGCCAGCAGCTTAGACAGAAATCAGCCCCAGCATTTT; cdr3_aa: CASSLDRNQPQHF
d_call: TRBD1; clone_size: many; v_call: TRBV4-1; j_call: TRBJ1-2; cdr3_length: 13; cdr3_nt: TGCGCCAGCAGCCCTCGGGGACAGTATGGCTACACCTTC; cdr3_aa: CASSPRGQYGYTF
d_call: .; clone_size: medium-sized; v_call: TRBV28; j_call: TRBJ2-1; cdr3_length: 14; cdr3_nt: TGTGCCAGCAGTGTGGGACCCCCCTACAATGAGCAGTTCTTC; cdr3_aa: CASSVGPPYNEQFF
d_call: TRBD1; clone_size: medium-sized; v_call: TRBV5-6; j_call: TRBJ1-2; cdr3_length: 14; cdr3_nt: TGTGCCAGCAACACTCAATGGACAGGGGGTGGCTACACCTTC; cdr3_aa: CASNTQWTGGGYTF
d_call: .; clone_size: once; v_call: TRBV10-1; j_call: TRBJ1-4; cdr3_length: 18; cdr3_nt: TGCGCCAGCCAGGTTCAAGACTGGGGAGGAGGTGGGAGTGAAAAACTGTTTTTT; cdr3_aa: CASQVQDWGGGGSEKLFF
d_call: TRBD2; clone_size: medium-sized; v_call: TRBV20-1; j_call: TRBJ2-7; cdr3_length: 17; cdr3_nt: TGCAGTGCCACGGGACTAGCGGAGGTCGGCCACGCCTACGAGCAGTACTTC; cdr3_aa: CSATGLAEVGHAYEQYF
d_call: TRBD2; clone_size: medium-sized; v_call: TRBV7-3; j_call: TRBJ2-3; cdr3_length: 15; cdr3_nt: TGTGCCAGCAGCTTGGGACTAGGGCCGGCAGATACGCAGTATTTT; cdr3_aa: CASSLGLGPADTQYF
d_call: .; clone_size: medium-sized; v_call: TRBV12-3/TRBV12-4; j_call: TRBJ1-2; cdr3_length: 12; cdr3_nt: TGTGCCAGCAGCCCAGGGTCCTATGGCTACACCTTC; cdr3_aa: CASSPGSYGYTF
d_call: TRBD2; clone_size: many; v_call: TRBV29-1; j_call: TRBJ2-1; cdr3_length: 14; cdr3_nt: TGCAGCGCCTCGGGAGGCCCCTACTACAATGAGCAGTTCTTC; cdr3_aa: CSASGGPYYNEQFF
d_call: TRBD1; clone_size: few; v_call: TRBV9; j_call: TRBJ1-2; cdr3_length: 14; cdr3_nt: TGTGCCAGCAGCGTGACAGGGGGACCCTATGGCTACACCTTC; cdr3_aa: CASSVTGGPYGYTF
d_call: .; clone_size: medium-sized; v_call: TRBV6-1; j_call: TRBJ1-1; cdr3_length: 13; cdr3_nt: TGTGCCAGCAGTGGACAGGTTAACACTGAAGCTTTCTTT; cdr3_aa: CASSGQVNTEAFF
d_call: TRBD1; clone_size: few; v_call: TRBV4-1; j_call: TRBJ1-3; cdr3_length: 19; cdr3_nt: TGCGCCAGCAGCCGGACACCTTCGGGACAGGGGGTTAGTGGAAACACCATATATTTT; cdr3_aa: CASSRTPSGQGVSGNTIYF
d_call: .; clone_size: medium-sized; v_call: TRBV12-3/TRBV12-4; j_call: TRBJ1-2; cdr3_length: 12; cdr3_nt: TGTGCCAGCAGTTTGGGTATCTATGGCTACACCTTC; cdr3_aa: CASSLGIYGYTF
d_call: TRBD2; clone_size: few; v_call: TRBV5-1; j_call: TRBJ2-5; cdr3_length: 14; cdr3_nt: TGCGCCAGCAGGGACGAGCGGGGGCAAGAGACCCAGTACTTC; cdr3_aa: CASRDERGQETQYF
d_call: .; clone_size: medium-sized; v_call: TRBV10-3; j_call: TRBJ1-1; cdr3_length: 14; cdr3_nt: TGTGCCATCAGTGAGTCGATGGGGGCAGGTGAAGCTTTCTTT; cdr3_aa: CAISESMGAGEAFF
d_call: .; clone_size: many; v_call: TRBV7-6; j_call: TRBJ2-5; cdr3_length: 16; cdr3_nt: TGTGCCAGCAGCTTAGCGGGGGCTAGCATCCAAGAGACCCAGTACTTC; cdr3_aa: CASSLAGASIQETQYF
d_call: .; clone_size: medium-sized; v_call: TRBV6-1; j_call: TRBJ2-7; cdr3_length: 14; cdr3_nt: TGTGCCAGCAGCCCGGGGGCAGGTCCGTACGAGCAGTACTTC; cdr3_aa: CASSPGAGPYEQYF
d_call: .; clone_size: .; v_call: TRBV4-2; j_call: TRBJ2-3; cdr3_length: 15; cdr3_nt: TGTGCCAGCAGCCAAGATGTCGGGTCCGCAGATACGCAGTATTTT; cdr3_aa: CASSQDVGSADTQYF
d_call: .; clone_size: .; v_call: TRBV29-1; j_call: TRBJ1-2; cdr3_length: 14; cdr3_nt: TGCAGCGTTGAAGATCCGGGCAGGATTGGCGGCTACACCTTC; cdr3_aa: CSVEDPGRIGGYTF
d_call: .; clone_size: many; v_call: TRBV27; j_call: TRBJ1-1; cdr3_length: 16; cdr3_nt: TGTGCCAGCAGTTTAGGTACAGGATCTCCGTGGACTGAAGCTTTCTTT; cdr3_aa: CASSLGTGSPWTEAFF
d_call: .; clone_size: medium-sized; v_call: TRBV12-5; j_call: TRBJ1-2; cdr3_length: 13; cdr3_nt: TGTGCTAGTGGTTTGGGGGGTGTCGACGGCTACACCTTC; cdr3_aa: CASGLGGVDGYTF
d_call: .; clone_size: many; v_call: TRBV11-2; j_call: TRBJ2-1; cdr3_length: 13; cdr3_nt: TGTGCCAGCAGCTTCTTGGACCGGGACAATCAGTTCTTC; cdr3_aa: CASSFLDRDNQFF
d_call: .; clone_size: .; v_call: TRBV19; j_call: TRBJ2-3; cdr3_length: 13; cdr3_nt: TGTGCCAGTAGCCGGACGGAGTCAGATACGCAGTATTTT; cdr3_aa: CASSRTESDTQYF
d_call: .; clone_size: few; v_call: TRBV5-4; j_call: TRBJ2-1; cdr3_length: 13; cdr3_nt: TGTGCCAGCAGATCGGACAGCTACAATGAGCAGTTCTTC; cdr3_aa: CASRSDSYNEQFF
d_call: TRBD2; clone_size: medium-sized; v_call: TRBV20-1; j_call: TRBJ2-7; cdr3_length: 17; cdr3_nt: TGCAGTGCTCGAGCCGCTAGCGGGAGCGGGTCTCCCTACGAGCAGTACTTC; cdr3_aa: CSARAASGSGSPYEQYF
d_call: TRBD1; clone_size: medium-sized; v_call: TRBV6-6; j_call: TRBJ1-5; cdr3_length: 16; cdr3_nt: TGTGCCAGCAGTTACTCAGGGACAGGGGACAATCAGCCCCAGCATTTT; cdr3_aa: CASSYSGTGDNQPQHF
d_call: .; clone_size: medium-sized; v_call: TRBV6-1; j_call: TRBJ2-7; cdr3_length: 13; cdr3_nt: TGTGCCAGCAGTCCTTTTAATTCCTACGAGCAGTACTTC; cdr3_aa: CASSPFNSYEQYF
d_call: .; clone_size: large; v_call: TRBV14; j_call: TRBJ1-6; cdr3_length: 14; cdr3_nt: TGTGCCAGCAGCCGGGAGACAGATAATTCACCCCTCCACTTT; cdr3_aa: CASSRETDNSPLHF
d_call: TRBD2; clone_size: .; v_call: TRBV20-1; j_call: TRBJ2-1; cdr3_length: 13; cdr3_nt: TGCAGTGGGACTAGCTGGGGTTACAATGAGCAGTTCTTC; cdr3_aa: CSGTSWGYNEQFF
d_call: .; clone_size: medium-sized; v_call: TRBV7-2; j_call: TRBJ1-2; cdr3_length: 14; cdr3_nt: TGTGCCAGCAGATGGCTGAGTAGGGAGGGTGGCTACACCTTC; cdr3_aa: CASRWLSREGGYTF
d_call: .; clone_size: few; v_call: TRBV7-9; j_call: TRBJ2-2; cdr3_length: 14; cdr3_nt: TGTGCCGGCAGTCCGGAAGGAGAGGCCGGGGAGCTGTTTTTT; cdr3_aa: CAGSPEGEAGELFF
d_call: .; clone_size: .; v_call: TRBV2; j_call: TRBJ2-3; cdr3_length: 14; cdr3_nt: TGTGCCAGCAGTGTAAGCGGACCCACAGATACGCAGTATTTT; cdr3_aa: CASSVSGPTDTQYF
d_call: .; clone_size: .; v_call: TRBV5-1; j_call: TRBJ2-1; cdr3_length: 17; cdr3_nt: TGCGCCAGCAGCTTGGTGAGGGGCGGCAATACTGGCAATGAGCAGTTCTTC; cdr3_aa: CASSLVRGGNTGNEQFF
d_call: .; clone_size: .; v_call: TRBV7-9; j_call: TRBJ1-2; cdr3_length: 11; cdr3_nt: TGTGCCAGCAGTCCGTCGGAGGGCTACACCTTC; cdr3_aa: CASSPSEGYTF
d_call: .; clone_size: medium-sized; v_call: TRBV20-1; j_call: TRBJ2-1; cdr3_length: 11; cdr3_nt: TGCAGTGCTAGTCGGGTGAATGAGCAGTTCTTC; cdr3_aa: CSASRVNEQFF
d_call: TRBD1; clone_size: .; v_call: TRBV15; j_call: TRBJ1-2; cdr3_length: 15; cdr3_nt: TGTGCCACCAGCCTTCAGCGGACAGGCCATCGTGGCTACACCTTC; cdr3_aa: CATSLQRTGHRGYTF